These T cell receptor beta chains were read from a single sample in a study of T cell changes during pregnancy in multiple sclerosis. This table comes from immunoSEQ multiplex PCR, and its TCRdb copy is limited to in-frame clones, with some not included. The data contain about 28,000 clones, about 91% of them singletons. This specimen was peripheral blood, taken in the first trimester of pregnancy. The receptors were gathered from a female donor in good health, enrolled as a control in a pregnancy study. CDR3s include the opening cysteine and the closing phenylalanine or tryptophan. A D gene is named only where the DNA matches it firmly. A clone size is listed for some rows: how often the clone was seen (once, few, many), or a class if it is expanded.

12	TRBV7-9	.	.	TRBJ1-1	CASSGQGLGAFF	TGTGCCAGCAGTGGTCAGGGACTCGGAGCTTTCTTT
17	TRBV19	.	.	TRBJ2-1	CASSIYAQGSSYNEQFF	TGTGCCAGTAGTATTTATGCCCAGGGGTCCTCCTACAATGAGCAGTTCTTC
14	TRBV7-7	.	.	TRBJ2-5	CASSLGGSRETQYF	TGTGCTAGCAGCTTAGGTGGGAGTCGGGAGACCCAGTACTTC
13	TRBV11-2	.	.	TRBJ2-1	CASSLSMENEQFF	TGTGCCAGCAGCTTGAGTATGGAGAATGAGCAGTTCTTC
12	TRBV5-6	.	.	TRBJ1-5	CASSLAGQPQHF	TGTGCCAGCAGCTTGGCCGGGCAGCCCCAGCATTTT
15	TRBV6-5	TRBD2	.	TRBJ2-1	CASTPGLGQGNEQFF	TGTGCCAGCACCCCGGGACTAGGCCAGGGCAATGAGCAGTTCTTC
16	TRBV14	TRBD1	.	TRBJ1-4	CASSQAPGQGHEKLFF	TGTGCCAGCAGCCAGGCGCCGGGACAGGGCCATGAAAAACTGTTTTTT
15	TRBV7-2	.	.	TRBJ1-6	CASSLALQGSSPLHF	TGTGCCAGCAGCTTAGCTCTACAGGGAAGTTCACCCCTCCACTTT
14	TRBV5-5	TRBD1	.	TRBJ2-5	CASSLGQGQETQYF	TGTGCCAGCAGCTTGGGACAGGGCCAAGAGACCCAGTACTTC
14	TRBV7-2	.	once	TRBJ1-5	CASSLAGAGQPQHF	TGTGCCAGCAGCTTAGCCGGGGCGGGACAGCCCCAGCATTTT
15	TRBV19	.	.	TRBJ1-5	CASSIAQASNQPQHF	TGTGCCAGTAGTATAGCACAGGCTAGCAATCAGCCCCAGCATTTT
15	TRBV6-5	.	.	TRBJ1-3	CASISGRATGNTIYF	TGTGCCAGCATCTCGGGCAGGGCAACTGGAAACACCATATATTTT
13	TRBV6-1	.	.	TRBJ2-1	CASRPPGVGEQFF	TGTGCCAGCAGACCCCCAGGTGTTGGTGAGCAGTTCTTC
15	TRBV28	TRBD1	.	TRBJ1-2	CASSWAGGQNYGYTF	TGTGCCAGCAGTTGGGCAGGGGGTCAGAACTATGGCTACACCTTC
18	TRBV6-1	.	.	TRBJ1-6	CASSAGTRRVQSNPPLHF	TGTGCCAGCAGTGCGGGGACACGGCGAGTACAAAGTAACCCACCCCTCCACTTT
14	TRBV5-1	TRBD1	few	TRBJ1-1	CASSWGQWDTEAFF	TGCGCCAGCAGCTGGGGACAGTGGGACACTGAAGCTTTCTTT
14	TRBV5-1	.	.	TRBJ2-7	CASSLGGGSYEQYF	TGCGCCAGCAGCTTGGGCGGGGGCAGCTACGAGCAGTACTTC
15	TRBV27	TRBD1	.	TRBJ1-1	CASSSAGGTGREAFF	TGTGCCAGCAGTTCGGCCGGCGGGACAGGCCGGGAAGCTTTCTTT
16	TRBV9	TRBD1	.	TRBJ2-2	CASSARQGTNTGELFF	TGTGCCAGCAGCGCAAGACAGGGGACAAACACCGGGGAGCTGTTTTTT
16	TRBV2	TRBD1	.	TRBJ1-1	CASSEKTGGWNTEAFF	TGTGCCAGCAGTGAGAAGACAGGGGGGTGGAACACTGAAGCTTTCTTT
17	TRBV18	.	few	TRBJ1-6	CASSPLEGGSYNSPLHF	TGTGCCAGCTCACCCCTGGAAGGGGGCTCCTATAATTCACCCCTCCACTTT
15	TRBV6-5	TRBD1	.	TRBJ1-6	CASSGGQGGFEPLHF	TGTGCCAGCAGTGGGGGACAGGGGGGGTTTGAACCCCTCCACTTT
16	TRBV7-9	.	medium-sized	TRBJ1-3	CASSPGRGTYGNTIYF	TGTGCCAGCAGCCCGGGCCGGGGTACGTACGGAAACACCATATATTTT
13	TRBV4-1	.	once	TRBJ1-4	CASSQDRLEKLFF	TGCGCCAGCAGCCAAGACAGACTTGAAAAACTGTTTTTT
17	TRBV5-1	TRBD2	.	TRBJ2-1	CASSGGLAGGLYNEQFF	TGCGCCAGCAGCGGGGGACTAGCGGGGGGGCTCTACAATGAGCAGTTCTTC
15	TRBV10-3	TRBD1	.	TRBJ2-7	CAISESTGGLYEQYF	TGTGCCATCAGTGAGTCGACAGGGGGACTCTACGAGCAGTACTTC
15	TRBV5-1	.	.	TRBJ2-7	CASSSSRAGSSEQYF	TGCGCCAGCAGCTCCTCCCGGGCAGGGTCGAGCGAGCAGTACTTC
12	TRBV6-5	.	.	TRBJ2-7	CASSRDFYEQYF	TGTGCCAGCAGTCGGGATTTCTACGAGCAGTACTTC
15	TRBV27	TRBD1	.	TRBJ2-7	CASSLVGQVAREQYF	TGTGCCAGCAGTTTAGTGGGACAGGTAGCCCGCGAGCAGTACTTC
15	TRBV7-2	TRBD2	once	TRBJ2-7	CASSWREAHAYEQYF	TGTGCCAGCAGCTGGCGGGAGGCCCACGCCTACGAGCAGTACTTC
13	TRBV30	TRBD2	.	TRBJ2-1	CAWGTGTSYEQFF	TGTGCCTGGGGCACCGGGACTAGCTATGAGCAGTTCTTC
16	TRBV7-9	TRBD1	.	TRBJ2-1	CASSTNRQGSLDEQFF	TGTGCCAGCAGCACCAATCGACAGGGTTCACTGGACGAGCAGTTCTTC
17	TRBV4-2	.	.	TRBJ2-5	CASSQGEEAGRQETQYF	TGTGCCAGCAGCCAAGGCGAAGAAGCGGGTCGACAAGAGACCCAGTACTTC
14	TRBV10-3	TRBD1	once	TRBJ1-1	CATQVGQGGTEAFF	TGTGCCACCCAGGTAGGACAGGGCGGCACTGAAGCTTTCTTT
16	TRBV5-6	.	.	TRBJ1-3	CASSLYSGGNGNTIYF	TGTGCCAGCAGCCTTTATTCGGGGGGCAACGGAAACACCATATATTTT
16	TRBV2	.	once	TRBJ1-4	CASEEGFPATNEKLFF	TGTGCCTCCGAGGAGGGGTTCCCCGCAACTAATGAAAAACTGTTTTTT
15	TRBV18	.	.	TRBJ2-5	CASSPLEGPRRGQYF	TGTGCCAGCTCACCATTGGAGGGGCCGCGACGGGGCCAGTACTTC
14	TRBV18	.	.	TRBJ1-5	CASSPLPGSQPQHF	TGTGCCAGCTCACCACTTCCGGGGTCCCAGCCCCAGCATTTT
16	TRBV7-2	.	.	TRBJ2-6	CASSYEGQSGANVLTF	TGTGCCAGCAGCTACGAAGGACAGTCTGGGGCCAACGTCCTGACTTTC
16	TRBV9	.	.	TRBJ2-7	CASSAGTGLSSYEQYF	TGTGCCAGCAGCGCTGGTACGGGTCTCAGCTCCTACGAGCAGTACTTC
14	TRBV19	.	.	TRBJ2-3	CASSIGEGTDTQYF	TGTGCCAGTAGTATCGGTGAGGGCACAGATACGCAGTATTTT
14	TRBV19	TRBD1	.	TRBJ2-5	CASSRQGIWETQYF	TGTGCCAGTAGTCGACAGGGGATCTGGGAGACCCAGTACTTC
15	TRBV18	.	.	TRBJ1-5	CASSPTTTSNQPQHF	TGTGCCAGCTCCCCCACAACCACTAGCAATCAGCCCCAGCATTTT
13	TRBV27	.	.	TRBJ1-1	CASSLGGSTEAFF	TGTGCCAGCAGTTTGGGGGGGAGCACTGAAGCTTTCTTT
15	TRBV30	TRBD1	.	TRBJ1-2	CAWAGDRGTLGGYTF	TGTGCCTGGGCCGGGGACAGGGGGACTCTTGGGGGCTACACCTTC
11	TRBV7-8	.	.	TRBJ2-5	CASSLPGAQYF	TGTGCCAGCAGCCTACCGGGGGCCCAGTACTTC
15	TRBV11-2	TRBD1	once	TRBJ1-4	CASSSDRGPVEKLFF	TGTGCCAGCAGCAGCGACAGGGGGCCAGTTGAAAAACTGTTTTTT
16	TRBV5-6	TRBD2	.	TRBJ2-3	CASSGGLAGGSVTQYF	TGTGCCAGCAGCGGGGGACTAGCGGGGGGGTCGGTTACGCAGTATTTT
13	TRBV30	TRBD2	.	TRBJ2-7	CAGTGGNLREQYF	TGTGCCGGTACGGGGGGGAATCTTCGCGAGCAGTACTTC
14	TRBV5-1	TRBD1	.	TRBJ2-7	CASSRDRSSYEQYF	TGCGCCAGCAGCCGGGACAGAAGCTCCTACGAGCAGTACTTC
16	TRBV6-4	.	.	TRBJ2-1	CASSDRGPRSYNEQFF	TGTGCCAGCAGTGACCGTGGCCCTCGCTCCTACAATGAGCAGTTCTTC
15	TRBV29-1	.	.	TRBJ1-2	CSATWPGRGNYGYTF	TGCAGCGCCACCTGGCCCGGCAGGGGTAACTATGGCTACACCTTC
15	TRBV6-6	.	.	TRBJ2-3	CASSWRTGPTDTQYF	TGTGCCAGCAGTTGGAGGACGGGTCCCACAGATACGCAGTATTTT
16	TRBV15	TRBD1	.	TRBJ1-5	CATSPQGQGNGQPQHF	TGTGCCACCAGCCCACAAGGACAGGGTAACGGTCAGCCCCAGCATTTT
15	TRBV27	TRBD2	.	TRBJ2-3	CASSLVASGVDTQYF	TGTGCCAGCAGTTTAGTGGCTAGCGGGGTGGATACGCAGTATTTT
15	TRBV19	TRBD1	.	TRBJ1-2	CASSIGTGGDYGYTF	TGTGCCAGTAGTATCGGGACAGGGGGCGACTATGGCTACACCTTC
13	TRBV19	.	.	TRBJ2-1	CASSIVGYNEQFF	TGTGCCAGTAGTATAGTCGGCTACAATGAGCAGTTCTTC
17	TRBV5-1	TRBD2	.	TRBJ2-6	CASSLERGNSGANVLTF	TGCGCCAGCAGCTTGGAGCGGGGTAACTCTGGGGCCAACGTCCTGACTTTC
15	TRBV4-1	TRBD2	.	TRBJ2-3	CASSQVAGGADTQYF	TGCGCCAGCAGCCAAGTAGCGGGGGGGGCGGATACGCAGTATTTT
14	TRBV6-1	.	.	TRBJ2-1	CASTQGRGAGEQFF	TGTGCCAGCACTCAAGGCCGCGGTGCGGGTGAGCAGTTCTTC